A selection of T cell receptor beta chains follows, all from one sample in a study of T-cell memory formation after mild COVID-19. Each CDR3 protein is one row after TCRdb ran MiXCR on the 5' RACE reads. Among about 200,000 distinct CDR3 sequences listed, approximately 20% were seen once. The sample taken for sequencing was PBMCs or a T cell subset sorted from them (not recorded which). These receptors were obtained from an adult woman who had mild COVID-19 (a few samples of this study predate the infection). Cell type and time point are not known. CDR3s include the opening cysteine and the closing phenylalanine or tryptophan. D genes are given only for firm matches. Some rows mark clone size as missing; the rest say once, few, many or name a class of expanded clone.

V gene: TRBV4-1; clone size: -; D gene: -; J gene: TRBJ2-2; CDR3 DNA: TGCGCCAGCAGCCAAACGACAGCCCGCGGGAGGGAGCTGTTTTTT; CDR3 protein: CASSQTTARGRELFF
V gene: TRBV5-1; clone size: -; D gene: -; J gene: TRBJ2-7; CDR3 DNA: TGCGCCAGCAGCATATTAGAAGCCGGGGAGCAGTACTTC; CDR3 protein: CASSILEAGEQYF
V gene: TRBV20-1; clone size: few; D gene: -; J gene: TRBJ2-5; CDR3 DNA: TGCAGTGCTCCTGGGACTGGGGGGACCCAGTACTTC; CDR3 protein: CSAPGTGGTQYF
V gene: TRBV29-1; clone size: -; D gene: -; J gene: TRBJ2-3; CDR3 DNA: TGCAGCGTTGAAGAGGCGTGGGGGAGCACGCAGTATTTT; CDR3 protein: CSVEEAWGSTQYF
V gene: TRBV7-2; clone size: -; D gene: -; J gene: TRBJ1-1; CDR3 DNA: TGTGCCAGCAGCCAGACCCGCGCGGGGATGAACACTGAAGCTTTCTTT; CDR3 protein: CASSQTRAGMNTEAFF
V gene: TRBV6-5; clone size: -; D gene: TRBD1; J gene: TRBJ1-1; CDR3 DNA: TGTGCCAGCAGTTACTCCCGAGGGGGCATCACTGAAGCTTTCTTT; CDR3 protein: CASSYSRGGITEAFF
V gene: TRBV10-1; clone size: -; D gene: -; J gene: TRBJ1-5; CDR3 DNA: TGCGCCAGCAGTGAGGGCAGGCGGTGGTATAGAAATCAGCCCCAGCATTTT; CDR3 protein: CASSEGRRWYRNQPQHF
V gene: TRBV7-9; clone size: few; D gene: -; J gene: TRBJ2-5; CDR3 DNA: TGTGCCAGCAGCTTGGTAGGGGTGACCCAGTACTTC; CDR3 protein: CASSLVGVTQYF
V gene: TRBV18; clone size: -; D gene: TRBD1; J gene: TRBJ1-1; CDR3 DNA: TGTGCCAGCTCACACCCGGGACAGGGCTCTGAAGCTTTCTTT; CDR3 protein: CASSHPGQGSEAFF
V gene: TRBV5-1; clone size: -; D gene: -; J gene: TRBJ1-5; CDR3 DNA: TGCGCCAGCAGCCTCGACGGGGGATATCAGCCCCAGCATTTT; CDR3 protein: CASSLDGGYQPQHF
V gene: TRBV20-1; clone size: many; D gene: -; J gene: TRBJ2-7; CDR3 DNA: TGCAGTGCTGAGGGGGCCAGGGAGGCAAGGAAGCAGTACTTC; CDR3 protein: CSAEGAREARKQYF
V gene: TRBV20-1; clone size: -; D gene: -; J gene: TRBJ1-3; CDR3 DNA: TGCAGTGCTACGGGACTCTGGGAAAACACCATATATTTT; CDR3 protein: CSATGLWENTIYF
V gene: TRBV7-2; clone size: few; D gene: TRBD1; J gene: TRBJ2-7; CDR3 DNA: TGTGCCAGCAGCTTTAGGGGGCGCGGGTACGAGCAGTACTTC; CDR3 protein: CASSFRGRGYEQYF
V gene: TRBV24-1; clone size: few; D gene: -; J gene: TRBJ2-5; CDR3 DNA: TGTGCCTCCTCAGCTGCCCAAAATGGGCTAGAGACCCAGTACTTC; CDR3 protein: CASSAAQNGLETQYF
V gene: TRBV5-1; clone size: few; D gene: TRBD1; J gene: TRBJ1-4; CDR3 DNA: TGCGCCAGCAGCTTGGGACAGGGGGCCACTAATGAAAAACTGTTTTTT; CDR3 protein: CASSLGQGATNEKLFF
V gene: TRBV20-1; clone size: few; D gene: -; J gene: TRBJ1-5; CDR3 DNA: TGCAGTGTTTCGGGGAGTAACCAGCCCCAGCATTTT; CDR3 protein: CSVSGSNQPQHF
V gene: TRBV7-9; clone size: -; D gene: -; J gene: TRBJ1-1; CDR3 DNA: TGTGCCAGCAGCCCGGATTGGGGCCTGAACACTGAAGCTTTCTTT; CDR3 protein: CASSPDWGLNTEAFF
V gene: TRBV10-3; clone size: few; D gene: TRBD2; J gene: TRBJ2-5; CDR3 DNA: TGTGCCATCGGGGCGGGGGGCACCTCCCAAGAGACCCAGTACTTC; CDR3 protein: CAIGAGGTSQETQYF
V gene: TRBV3-1; clone size: -; D gene: TRBD1; J gene: TRBJ2-2; CDR3 DNA: TGTGCCAGCAGCCAAGATTGGACAGGGGGCGCGGGTACCGGGGAGCTGTTTTTT; CDR3 protein: CASSQDWTGGAGTGELFF
V gene: TRBV12-3/TRBV12-4; clone size: -; D gene: -; J gene: TRBJ2-1; CDR3 DNA: TGTGCCAGCAGTTACATCCCTAGCGTTACTGCGGCCGAGCAGTTCTTC; CDR3 protein: CASSYIPSVTAAEQFF
V gene: TRBV15; clone size: few; D gene: -; J gene: TRBJ2-1; CDR3 DNA: TGTGCCACCAGCAGAGCGGATGAGCAGTTCTTC; CDR3 protein: CATSRADEQFF
V gene: TRBV2; clone size: few; D gene: TRBD2; J gene: TRBJ2-2; CDR3 DNA: TGTGCCAGCAGTGAAGCGCTGGGGGGGGCCGGGGAGCTGTTTTTT; CDR3 protein: CASSEALGGAGELFF
V gene: TRBV29-1; clone size: few; D gene: -; J gene: TRBJ2-7; CDR3 DNA: TGCAGCGTTGTAGGCCTTTCATCCTACGAGCAGTACTTC; CDR3 protein: CSVVGLSSYEQYF
V gene: TRBV6-1; clone size: -; D gene: -; J gene: TRBJ1-1; CDR3 DNA: TGTGCCAGCAGCGGCAGGGGAGGGACACTTGAAGCTTTCTTT; CDR3 protein: CASSGRGGTLEAFF
V gene: TRBV7-3; clone size: few; D gene: -; J gene: TRBJ2-2; CDR3 DNA: TGTGCCAGCAGCTTAACGCTTGGGTCCGGGGAGCTGTTTTTT; CDR3 protein: CASSLTLGSGELFF
V gene: TRBV10-3; clone size: few; D gene: -; J gene: TRBJ1-2; CDR3 DNA: TGTGCCATCAGTGAGTCTGAGACGGGTACCTATGGCTACACCTTC; CDR3 protein: CAISESETGTYGYTF
V gene: TRBV5-4; clone size: few; D gene: -; J gene: TRBJ1-2; CDR3 DNA: TGTGCCAGCAGCTTGGAATCCAGGGTTGGTGGCTACACCTTC; CDR3 protein: CASSLESRVGGYTF
V gene: TRBV5-1; clone size: -; D gene: -; J gene: TRBJ2-7; CDR3 DNA: TGCGCCAGCGCGTCACTCGGGACAAAAAAATCCTACGAGCAGTACTTC; CDR3 protein: CASASLGTKKSYEQYF
V gene: TRBV20-1; clone size: many; D gene: TRBD1; J gene: TRBJ2-7; CDR3 DNA: TGCAGTGCTAGGAATAGGGACAGGAGCTCCTACGAGCAGTACTTC; CDR3 protein: CSARNRDRSSYEQYF
V gene: TRBV20-1; clone size: many; D gene: TRBD2; J gene: TRBJ2-5; CDR3 DNA: TGCAGTGCTAACCTAGCGGGAGGGGAGACCCAGTACTTC; CDR3 protein: CSANLAGGETQYF
V gene: TRBV20-1; clone size: -; D gene: TRBD1; J gene: TRBJ1-2; CDR3 DNA: TGCAGTGCTAGACTAGACAGGGGATCGGGCTACACCTTC; CDR3 protein: CSARLDRGSGYTF
V gene: TRBV27; clone size: few; D gene: -; J gene: TRBJ1-6; CDR3 DNA: TGTGCCAGCACCTTCTCTCAGGGCGTCAGGAATTCACCCCTCCACTTT; CDR3 protein: CASTFSQGVRNSPLHF
V gene: TRBV5-6; clone size: -; D gene: -; J gene: TRBJ2-1; CDR3 DNA: TGTGCCAGTAAAAGGCGGGCGGCTTACAATGAGCAGTTCTTC; CDR3 protein: CASKRRAAYNEQFF
V gene: TRBV5-1; clone size: -; D gene: TRBD1; J gene: TRBJ2-3; CDR3 DNA: TGCGCCAGCAGCTCGGGACAGGGGTACGCAGATACGCAGTATTTT; CDR3 protein: CASSSGQGYADTQYF
V gene: TRBV4-1; clone size: -; D gene: TRBD1; J gene: TRBJ1-2; CDR3 DNA: TGCGCCAGCAGCCACCTCGGACAGGGGGCTCGTGGCTACACCTTC; CDR3 protein: CASSHLGQGARGYTF
V gene: TRBV12-3/TRBV12-4; clone size: few; D gene: TRBD1; J gene: TRBJ2-7; CDR3 DNA: TGTGCCAGCAGTCCCGGACAGGGCCCAACCTACGAGCAGTACTTC; CDR3 protein: CASSPGQGPTYEQYF
V gene: TRBV20-1; clone size: few; D gene: -; J gene: TRBJ1-5; CDR3 DNA: TGCAGTGCTAGAGATAACACCGTCGGGGTGCAGGGGATGGGTCAGCCCCAGCATTTT; CDR3 protein: CSARDNTVGVQGMGQPQHF
V gene: TRBV24-1; clone size: few; D gene: -; J gene: TRBJ2-1; CDR3 DNA: TGTGCCACCAGTGATAGTTGGGGCAATGAGCAGTTCTTC; CDR3 protein: CATSDSWGNEQFF
V gene: TRBV6-4; clone size: -; D gene: -; J gene: TRBJ2-1; CDR3 DNA: TGTGCCAGCAGGAGGGAGGCCTATTACAATGAGCAGTTCTTC; CDR3 protein: CASRREAYYNEQFF
V gene: TRBV6-5; clone size: -; D gene: TRBD1; J gene: TRBJ1-2; CDR3 DNA: TGTGCCAGCAGATCAGGGGGCTCCTATGGCTACACCTTC; CDR3 protein: CASRSGGSYGYTF
V gene: TRBV7-3; clone size: many; D gene: TRBD1; J gene: TRBJ1-2; CDR3 DNA: TGTGCCAGCAGCCAAGGACAGGGGGCAAACTATGGCTACACCTTC; CDR3 protein: CASSQGQGANYGYTF
V gene: TRBV7-6; clone size: many; D gene: -; J gene: TRBJ2-3; CDR3 DNA: TGTGCCAGCAGCTTAGTCTTCCGTGATACGCAGTATTTT; CDR3 protein: CASSLVFRDTQYF
V gene: TRBV6-2/TRBV6-3; clone size: few; D gene: -; J gene: TRBJ2-4; CDR3 DNA: TGTGCCAGCAGTTCCGTTCTAGCCAAAAACATTCAGTACTTC; CDR3 protein: CASSSVLAKNIQYF
V gene: TRBV4-1; clone size: -; D gene: -; J gene: TRBJ2-7; CDR3 DNA: TGCGCCAGCAGCCAGCCCGGGGGACAATACGAGCAGTACTTC; CDR3 protein: CASSQPGGQYEQYF
V gene: TRBV28; clone size: few; D gene: TRBD1; J gene: TRBJ2-7; CDR3 DNA: TGTGCCAGCAGGGGACCGACAGGGAGATCCTTCGAGCAGTACTTC; CDR3 protein: CASRGPTGRSFEQYF
V gene: TRBV5-1; clone size: few; D gene: -; J gene: TRBJ1-4; CDR3 DNA: TGCGCCAGCAGTTCCGGTAGGACTAATGAAAAACTGTTTTTT; CDR3 protein: CASSSGRTNEKLFF
V gene: TRBV12-3/TRBV12-4; clone size: few; D gene: -; J gene: TRBJ2-1; CDR3 DNA: TGTGCCAGCAGACAGAGAGACAATGAGCAGTTCTTC; CDR3 protein: CASRQRDNEQFF
V gene: TRBV5-6; clone size: few; D gene: -; J gene: TRBJ2-1; CDR3 DNA: TGTGCCAGCAGCGCGGGGCCTTGGGGCAATGAGCAGTTCTTC; CDR3 protein: CASSAGPWGNEQFF
V gene: TRBV5-1; clone size: -; D gene: -; J gene: TRBJ1-1; CDR3 DNA: TGCGCCAGCAGCTCGCAAGTGGAAGCTTTCTTT; CDR3 protein: CASSSQVEAFF
V gene: TRBV15; clone size: -; D gene: -; J gene: TRBJ2-2; CDR3 DNA: TGTGCCACCAGCAGACGCGACGGGGAGCTGTTTTTT; CDR3 protein: CATSRRDGELFF
V gene: TRBV7-9; clone size: few; D gene: TRBD2; J gene: TRBJ2-7; CDR3 DNA: TGTGCCAGCAGGGGGACTAGCGGGGCGAGGGGCTACGAGCAGTACTTC; CDR3 protein: CASRGTSGARGYEQYF
V gene: TRBV18; clone size: -; D gene: -; J gene: TRBJ2-1; CDR3 DNA: TGTGCCAGCTCACCGGACAGACCGCCCTACAATGAGCAGTTCTTC; CDR3 protein: CASSPDRPPYNEQFF